The clone carrying this T cell receptor (beta chain) was detected ten times or more. Its specificity is unknown. The data are from a study of T cell repertoires in cytomegalovirus infection. Study overall: Public TCR beta signature analysis indicated the presence of both CMV infection and matching HLA type.

Each CDR3 protein is one row after TCRdb ran MiXCR on the reads. The sample has around 450,000 distinct CDR3 sequences, roughly 31% seen once. Overall study results and limits: It was HLA-C-restricted CMV-specific TCR beta clonotypes that dominated the response ex vivo.

The source is a human donor in good health (CMV status not recorded). Some clones in this sample may be carry-over from other donors' samples. Specimen: PBMCs.

In DNA form, the CDR3 reads TGTGCCAGCAGCTCCGAGGGGTCGCAAGAGACCCAGTACTTC. Translating it yields CASSSEGSQETQYF. J is TRBJ2-5 and V is TRBV7-8; D is possibly TRBD1 or TRBD2 (5 bases each). Germline V gives CDR1 SGHVS, CDR2 FQNEAQ. Trimming left V 4 bases short and J 2 bases short, with 11 bases between. The CDR3 is 14 residues long.